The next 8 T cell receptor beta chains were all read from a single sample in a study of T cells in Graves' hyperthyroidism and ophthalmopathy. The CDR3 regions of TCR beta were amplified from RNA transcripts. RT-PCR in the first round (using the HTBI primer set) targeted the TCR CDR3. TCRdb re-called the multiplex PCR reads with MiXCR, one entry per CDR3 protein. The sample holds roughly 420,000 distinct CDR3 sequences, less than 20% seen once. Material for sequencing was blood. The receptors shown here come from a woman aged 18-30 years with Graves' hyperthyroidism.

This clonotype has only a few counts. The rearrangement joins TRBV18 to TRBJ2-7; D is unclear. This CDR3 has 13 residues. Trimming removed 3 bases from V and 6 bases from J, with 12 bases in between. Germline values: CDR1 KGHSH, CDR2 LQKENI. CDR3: CASSPYAEGEQYF. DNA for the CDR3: TGTGCCAGCTCACCCTACGCTGAAGGCGAGCAGTACTTC.

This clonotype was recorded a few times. CDR3 nucleotide sequence: TGTGCCAGCAGTTCGGGGGGTGAATTCTCCTACGAGCAGTACTTC. Translated: CASSSGGEFSYEQYF. This chain links TRBV28 with TRBJ2-7; 7 positions match TRBD2. Looked up from germline, CDR1 is MDHEN and CDR2 is SYDVKM. V shed 4 bases and J 0 bases; nucleotides not matched to a gene: 6. This CDR3 spans 15 amino acids.

CDR3 DNA sequence: TGCAGTGCTAGAGACCCGAAGCGGGCCACCTACGAGCAGTACTTC. Residues: CSARDPKRATYEQYF. This chain connects TRBV20-1 to TRBJ2-7; D might be TRBD2 (6 bases). The ends were cut back, 0 bases at V and 2 bases at J, with 14 bases in the middle. The CDR3 extends over 15 amino acids. Germline V gene lookup returns CDR1 DFQATT and CDR2 SNEGSKA (reference sequence).

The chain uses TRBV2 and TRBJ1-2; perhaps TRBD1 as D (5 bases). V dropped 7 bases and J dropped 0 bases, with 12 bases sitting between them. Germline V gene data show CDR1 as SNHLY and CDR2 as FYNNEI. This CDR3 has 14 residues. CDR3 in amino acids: CASTTTETNYGYTF. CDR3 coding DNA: TGTGCCAGCACGACGACAGAAACTAACTATGGCTACACCTTC.

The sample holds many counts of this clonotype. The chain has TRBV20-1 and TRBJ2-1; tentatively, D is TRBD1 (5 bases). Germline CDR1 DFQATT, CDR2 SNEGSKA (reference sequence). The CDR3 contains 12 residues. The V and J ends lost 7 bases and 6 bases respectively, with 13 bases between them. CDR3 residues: CSVLVTVNEQFF. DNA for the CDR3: TGCAGTGTACTCGTGACAGTCAATGAGCAGTTCTTC.

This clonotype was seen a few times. The CDR3 spells CASSRTGGSPQHF. CDR3 nucleotides: TGTGCCAGCAGCCGGACAGGCGGGTCGCCCCAGCATTTT. The rearrangement uses TRBV14 and TRBJ1-5; 7 bases line up with TRBD1. The CDR3 extends over 13 amino acids. The trim removed 4 bases at V and 9 bases at J, leaving 6 bases unmatched. Looked up from germline, CDR1 is SGHDN and CDR2 is FVKESK. Full variable domain (missing parts from reference TRBV14 and TRBJ1-5): EAGVTQFPSHSVIEKGQTVTLRCDPISGHDNLYWYRRVMGKEIKFLLHFVKESKQDESGMPNNRFLAERTGGTYSTLKVQPAELEDSGVYFCASSRTGGSPQHFGDGTRLSIL.

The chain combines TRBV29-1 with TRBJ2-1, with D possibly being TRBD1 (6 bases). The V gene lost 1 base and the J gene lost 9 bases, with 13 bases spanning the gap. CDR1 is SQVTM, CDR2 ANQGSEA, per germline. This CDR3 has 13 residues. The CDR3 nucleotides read TGCAGCGTTGAAGGGACAGTTAAGGCTGAGCAGTTCTTC. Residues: CSVEGTVKAEQFF.

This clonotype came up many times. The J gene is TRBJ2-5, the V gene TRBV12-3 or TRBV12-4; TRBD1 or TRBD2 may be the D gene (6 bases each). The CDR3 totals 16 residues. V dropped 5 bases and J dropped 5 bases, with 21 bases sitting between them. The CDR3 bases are TGTGCCAGCAGTCCTCGAAACAGGGAGGTCGGGGAGACCCAGTACTTC. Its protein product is CASSPRNREVGETQYF.